This TCR beta chain emerged from a study of shared clonotypes between healthy human individuals. Overall study context: The plates for each donor numbered three CD4 naive, three CD4 memory, two CD8 naive and one CD8 memory.

CD4+ cell separation produced CD45RA+ naive and CD45RA-negative memory subsets. Findings and limits, study-wide: Of the naive CD4 clonotypes, roughly 5% were shared across a few donors.

Assay used: immunoSEQ multiplex PCR; TCRdb lists only in-frame clones, some missing. The sample gives a few hundred thousand clones, about 97% of which show up once; roughly 0.055% is in the top ten. Concerning this clone itself: Its target is not known.

CDR3 size: 19 residues. Trimming cost V 11 bases and J 2 bases; bases outside gene matches: 18. The germline gives CDR1 SGHNT, CDR2 YENEEA. The chain recombines TRBV11-3 with TRBJ2-1; the match to TRBD2 covers 13 bases. The sequence was obtained from a woman in her twenties or thirties in good health. The sample consisted of naive CD4+ T cells sorted from blood. Described subset: CD45RA+ positively selected. DNA of the CDR3: TGTGCCCCCCACGCGGTACTAGCGGGAGGGCCGATCGCCTACAATGAGCAGTTCTTC. It is translated as CAPHAVLAGGPIAYNEQFF.